The TCR beta chain described here comes from a study of OX40 agonist ivuxolimab in advanced cancers. Study as a whole: Aged roughly 23 to 80 with a mean of approximately 60 years, they were 75% to 85% male.

Remarks on this clone: What it recognizes is unknown.

General study findings and limits: At 0.1 to 3.0 mg/kg, clonal expansion of CD4+ and CD8+ blood T cells had occurred by week 6. In the 0.1-3.0 mg/kg groups, partial responders showed among the lowest expansion. Antigen specificity was not determined for the expanded peripheral T cells.

The CDR3 has 14 residues. Germline V CDR1 and CDR2: SGHAT, FQNNGV. V dropped 3 bases and J dropped 7 bases, with 13 bases sitting between them. This table comes from immunoSEQ multiplex PCR, and its TCRdb copy is limited to in-frame clones, with some not included. This sample carries tens of thousands of clones, around nine tenths of them seen once, and the ten largest clones take approximately 0.28%. Here the sequenced sample was CD4+ or CD8+ T cells sorted from blood, taken in a trial of the OX40 agonist ivuxolimab. The receptor was derived from an adult with an advanced solid tumor such as melanoma, head and neck, liver or kidney cancer. This sequence joins TRBV11-2 and TRBJ2-1; D perhaps matches TRBD2 (6 bases). CDR3 coding DNA: TGTGCCAGCAGCTTGGGACTTCGTTTAAATGAGCAGTTCTTC. Translation gives CASSLGLRLNEQFF.